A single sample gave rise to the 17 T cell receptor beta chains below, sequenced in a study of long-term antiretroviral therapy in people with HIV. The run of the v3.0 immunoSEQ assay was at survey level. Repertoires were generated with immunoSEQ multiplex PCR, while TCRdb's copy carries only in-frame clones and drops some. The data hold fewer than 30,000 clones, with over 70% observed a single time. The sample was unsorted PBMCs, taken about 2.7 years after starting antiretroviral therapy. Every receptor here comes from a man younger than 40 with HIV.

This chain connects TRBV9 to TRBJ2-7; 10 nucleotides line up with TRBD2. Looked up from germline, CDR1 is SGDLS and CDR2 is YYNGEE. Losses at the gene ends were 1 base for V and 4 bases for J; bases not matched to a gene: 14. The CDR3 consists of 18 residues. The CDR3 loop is CASSVTVAGGNDRYEQYF. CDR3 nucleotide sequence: TGTGCCAGCAGCGTAACCGTAGCGGGGGGAAACGACCGATACGAGCAGTACTTC.

CDR3 sequence (DNA): TGTGCCAGCAGCTTGGTTGTCGGGCAGGGAGGGTACGAGCAGTACTTC. Its protein product is CASSLVVGQGGYEQYF. The rearrangement links TRBV5-5 to TRBJ2-7; 7 nucleotides agree with TRBD2. Germline CDR1 is SGHKS and CDR2 is YYEKEE (reference sequence). This CDR3 is built from 16 residues. V trimming: 0 bases; J trimming: 4 bases; junction bases outside the gene matches: 10.

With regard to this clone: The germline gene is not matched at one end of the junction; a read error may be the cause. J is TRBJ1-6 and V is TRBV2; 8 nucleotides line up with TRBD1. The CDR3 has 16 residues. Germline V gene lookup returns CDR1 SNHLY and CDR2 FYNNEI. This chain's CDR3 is CASSEGPGTGSSTLHF. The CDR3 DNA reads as TGTGCCAGCAGTGAAGGACCCGGGACAGGTTCTTCAACCCTCCACTTT.

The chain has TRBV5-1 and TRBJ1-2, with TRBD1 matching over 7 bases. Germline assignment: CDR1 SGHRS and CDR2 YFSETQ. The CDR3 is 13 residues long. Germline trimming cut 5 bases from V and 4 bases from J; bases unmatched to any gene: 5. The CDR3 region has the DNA TGCGCCAGCAGTATCCGGGACAGCTATGGCTACACCTTC. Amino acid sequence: CASSIRDSYGYTF.

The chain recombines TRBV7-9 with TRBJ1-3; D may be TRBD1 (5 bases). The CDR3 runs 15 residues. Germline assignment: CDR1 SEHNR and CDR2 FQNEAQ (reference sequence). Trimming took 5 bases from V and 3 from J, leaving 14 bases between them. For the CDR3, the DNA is TGTGCCAGCAGCGGCAGGGCACTGGGTGGAAACACCATATATTTT. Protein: CASSGRALGGNTIYF. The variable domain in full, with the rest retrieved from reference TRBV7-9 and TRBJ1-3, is DTGVSQNPRHKITKRGQNVTFRCDPISEHNRLYWYRQTLGQGPEFLTYFQNEAQLEKSRLLSDRFSAERPKGSFSTLEIQRTEQGDSAMYLCASSGRALGGNTIYFGEGSWLTVV.

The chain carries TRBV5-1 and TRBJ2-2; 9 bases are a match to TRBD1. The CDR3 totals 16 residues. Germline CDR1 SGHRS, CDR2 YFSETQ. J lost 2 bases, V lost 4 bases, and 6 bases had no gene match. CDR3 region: CASSPRQGGNTGELFF. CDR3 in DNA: TGCGCCAGCAGCCCCCGACAGGGGGGTAACACCGGGGAGCTGTTTTTT.

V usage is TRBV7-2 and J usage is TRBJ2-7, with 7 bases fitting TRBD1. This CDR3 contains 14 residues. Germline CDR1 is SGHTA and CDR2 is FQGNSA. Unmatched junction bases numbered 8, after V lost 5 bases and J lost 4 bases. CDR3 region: CASSVTGDRYEQYF. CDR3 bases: TGTGCCAGCAGCGTAACAGGGGACCGTTACGAGCAGTACTTC.

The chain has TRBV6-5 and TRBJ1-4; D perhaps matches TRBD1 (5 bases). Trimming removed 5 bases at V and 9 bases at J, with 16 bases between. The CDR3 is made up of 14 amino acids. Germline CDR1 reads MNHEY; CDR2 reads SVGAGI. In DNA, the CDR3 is TGTGCCAGCAGTAGGACACTGGACCGCCAAAAACTGTTTTTT. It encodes CASSRTLDRQKLFF.

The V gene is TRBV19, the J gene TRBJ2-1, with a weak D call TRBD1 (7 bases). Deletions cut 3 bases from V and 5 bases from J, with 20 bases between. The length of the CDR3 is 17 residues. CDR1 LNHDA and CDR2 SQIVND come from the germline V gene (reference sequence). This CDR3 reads CASSIAGQLLLNNEQFF. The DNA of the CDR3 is TGTGCCAGTAGTATCGCGGGACAGCTCCTACTAAACAATGAGCAGTTCTTC.

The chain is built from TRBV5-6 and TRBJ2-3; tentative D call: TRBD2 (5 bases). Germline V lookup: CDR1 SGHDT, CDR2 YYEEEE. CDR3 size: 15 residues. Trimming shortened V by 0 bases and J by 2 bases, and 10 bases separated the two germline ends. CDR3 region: CASSLVSDYTDTQYF. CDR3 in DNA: TGTGCCAGCAGCTTGGTTAGCGACTACACAGATACGCAGTATTTT.

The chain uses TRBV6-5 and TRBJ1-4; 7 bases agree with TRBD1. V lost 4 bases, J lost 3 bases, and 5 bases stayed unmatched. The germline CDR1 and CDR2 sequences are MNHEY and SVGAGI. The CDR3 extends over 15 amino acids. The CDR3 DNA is TGTGCCAGCAGTTCCTACAGGGGCCCTAATGAAAAACTGTTTTTT. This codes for CASSSYRGPNEKLFF.

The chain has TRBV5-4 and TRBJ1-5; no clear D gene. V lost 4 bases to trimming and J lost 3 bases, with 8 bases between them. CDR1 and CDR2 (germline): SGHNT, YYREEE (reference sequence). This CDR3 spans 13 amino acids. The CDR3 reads CASSLGPNQPQHF. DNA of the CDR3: TGTGCCAGCAGCCTAGGACCCAATCAGCCCCAGCATTTT.

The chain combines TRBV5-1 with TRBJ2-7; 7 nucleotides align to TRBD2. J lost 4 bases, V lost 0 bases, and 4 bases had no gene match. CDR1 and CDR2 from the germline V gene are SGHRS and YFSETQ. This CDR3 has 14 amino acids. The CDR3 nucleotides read TGCGCCAGCAGCTTGGTGGCGGGAGCTTACGAGCAGTACTTC. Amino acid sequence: CASSLVAGAYEQYF.

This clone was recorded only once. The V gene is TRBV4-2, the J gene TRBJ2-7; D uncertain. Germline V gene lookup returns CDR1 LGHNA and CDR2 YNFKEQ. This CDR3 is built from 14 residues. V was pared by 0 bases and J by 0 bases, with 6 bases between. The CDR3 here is CASSQDPDSYEQYF. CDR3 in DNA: TGTGCCAGCAGCCAAGATCCCGACTCCTACGAGCAGTACTTC.

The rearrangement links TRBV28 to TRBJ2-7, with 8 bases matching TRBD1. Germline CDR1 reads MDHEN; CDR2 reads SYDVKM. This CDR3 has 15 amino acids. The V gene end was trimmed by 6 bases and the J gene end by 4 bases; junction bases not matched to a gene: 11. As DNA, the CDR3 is TGTGCCAGCAGGCCCGGGCAGGGGGCGCCTTACGAGCAGTACTTC. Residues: CASRPGQGAPYEQYF.

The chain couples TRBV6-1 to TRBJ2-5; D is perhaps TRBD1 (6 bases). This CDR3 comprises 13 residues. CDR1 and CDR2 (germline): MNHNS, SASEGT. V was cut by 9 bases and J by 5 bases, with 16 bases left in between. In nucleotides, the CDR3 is TGTGCCAGTGCCCCAGGGGATATGGAGACCCAGTACTTC. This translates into CASAPGDMETQYF.

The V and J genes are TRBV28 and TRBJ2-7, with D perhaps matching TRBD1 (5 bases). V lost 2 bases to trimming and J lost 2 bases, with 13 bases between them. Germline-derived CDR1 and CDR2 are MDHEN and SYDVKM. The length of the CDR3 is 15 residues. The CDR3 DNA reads TGTGCCAGCAGTTTAGGGGCAGGGCTAACCTACGAGCAGTACTTC. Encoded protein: CASSLGAGLTYEQYF.